The 13 T cell receptor beta chains below come from one sample, sequenced in a study of post-analysis software for immune sequencing data. Findings and limits, study-wide: In patients, about five TRBV segments were more frequent than in controls, with TRBV5-6, TRBV5-1 and TRBV20-1 among them.

Antigens for these TCRs are unknown. Sequencing libraries made from TCR beta cDNA carried unique molecular identifiers. TCRdb fed the PCR reads into MiXCR, producing one record per CDR3 protein. The sample holds a few hundred thousand distinct CDR3 sequences, 39% seen once. Specimen: blood. The receptors come from a girl between 2 and 10 years old with multiple sclerosis.

This clonotype was seen a handful of times. The chain employs TRBV18 and TRBJ1-4; D gene unclear. The CDR3 runs to 13 residues. Germline CDR1 is KGHSH and CDR2 is LQKENI. The ends were cut back, 6 bases at V and 3 bases at J, with 8 bases in the middle. CDR3 protein: CASSPAANEKLFF. The CDR3 nucleotides are TGTGCCAGCTCCCCGGCGGCTAATGAAAAACTGTTTTTT.

There are a few counts of this clonotype. The CDR3 coding sequence is TGTGCCACCAGTGATTTAAGTGAGGGAGCCCAAGAGACCCAGTACTTC. Protein sequence: CATSDLSEGAQETQYF. This chain joins TRBV24-1 and TRBJ2-5, with D possibly being TRBD2 (5 bases). V was cut by 1 base and J by 1 base, with 12 bases left in between. This CDR3 spans 16 amino acids. The germline CDR1 and CDR2 sequences are KGHDR and SFDVKD.

This clonotype was counted a few times. The chain links TRBV29-1 to TRBJ2-3; 10 bases align to TRBD2. Germline CDR1 and CDR2: SQVTM and ANQGSEA. The CDR3 runs to 15 residues. Germline trimming cut 3 bases from V and 1 base from J; bases unmatched to any gene: 4. The CDR3 protein is CSVDTGTSGTDTQYF. CDR3 nucleotide sequence: TGCAGCGTTGATACGGGGACTAGCGGCACAGATACGCAGTATTTT.

The V and J genes are TRBV10-3 and TRBJ2-7; possible D gene TRBD2, 6 bases. CDR1 and CDR2 from the germline V gene are ENHRY and SYGVKD. The CDR3 has 12 residues. The V end lost 8 bases, the J end lost 2 bases, and 10 bases lay between the germline ends. The CDR3 nucleotides read TGTGCCATCGGCGGAGGGACCTACGAGCAGTACTTC. Translating gives CAIGGGTYEQYF.

This clonotype came up a few times. The V gene is TRBV9, the J gene TRBJ2-1; TRBD1 might be the D (6 bases). The germline V gene encodes CDR1 SGDLS and CDR2 YYNGEE. Trimming pared 4 bases from V and 0 bases from J, leaving 11 bases between. The length of the CDR3 is 15 residues. The CDR3 protein is CASSQGGSSYNEQFF. The CDR3 nucleotides are TGTGCCAGCAGCCAAGGGGGTAGCTCCTACAATGAGCAGTTCTTC.

The chain joins TRBV29-1 to TRBJ1-1; D gene ambiguous. The CDR3 extends over 13 amino acids. V was shortened by 2 bases and J by 5 bases, with 12 bases between the two germline ends. The germline V gene has CDR1 SQVTM and CDR2 ANQGSEA. CDR3 nucleotides: TGCAGCGTTGAATTGTGGTATACGACTGAAGCTTTCTTT. This codes for CSVELWYTTEAFF.

The genes are TRBV7-7 and TRBJ2-3, with TRBD2 matching 7 bases. Germline V lookup: CDR1 SSHAT, CDR2 FNYEAQ (reference sequence). V dropped 4 bases and J dropped 6; count of bases not matched to a gene: 10. This CDR3 is built from 15 residues. The CDR3 DNA reads as TGTGCCAGCAGCTCCTCGACTAGCTGGGGGGATACGCAGTATTTT. This codes for CASSSSTSWGDTQYF. The full variable domain, rest sourced from reference TRBV7-7 and TRBJ2-3, is GAGVSQSPRYKVTKRGQDVTLRCDPISSHATLYWYQQALGQGPEFLTYFNYEAQPDKSGLPSDRFSAERPEGSISTLTIQRTEQRDSAMYRCASSSSTSWGDTQYFGPGTRLTVL.

The genes are TRBV5-1 and TRBJ1-4; TRBD1 aligns across 9 bases. This CDR3 is built from 15 residues. V was pared by 5 bases and J by 4 bases, with 6 bases of the junction left unmatched. CDR1 SGHRS and CDR2 YFSETQ come from the germline V gene. CDR3 loop: CASRPGQGNNEKLFF. The CDR3 bases are TGCGCCAGCAGGCCGGGACAGGGAAATAATGAAAAACTGTTTTTT.

V gene TRBV7-3 combines with J gene TRBJ2-1; D may match TRBD1 or TRBD2 (5 bases each). V lost 1 base and J 1 base, leaving 14 bases between the germline ends. In germline, CDR1 is SGHTA, CDR2 FQGTGA. The CDR3 is 17 residues long. The CDR3, as DNA: TGTGCCAGCAGCTTAATGGGGGTGACTTCTTCCTACAATGAGCAGTTCTTC. This codes for CASSLMGVTSSYNEQFF.

As DNA, the CDR3 is TGTGCCAGCAGCCCTCTACCGCCTCTTTACAATGAGCAGTTCTTC. Protein product: CASSPLPPLYNEQFF. The chain combines TRBV14 with TRBJ2-1; D not certain. With 4 bases removed from V and 4 bases from J, the gap between germline ends came to 14 bases. The CDR3 runs to 15 residues. The germline V gene encodes CDR1 SGHDN and CDR2 FVKESK.

This clonotype was counted only a few times. The chain links TRBV12-3 or TRBV12-4 to TRBJ2-5; no reliable D call. TRBJ2-7 matches the DNA end more closely, so the J call is doubtful. This CDR3 contains 13 residues. This chain's CDR3 is CASSSFGGYEQYF. CDR3 coding DNA: TGTGCCAGCAGTTCTTTCGGTGGCTACGAGCAGTACTTC.

The rearrangement uses TRBV12-3 or TRBV12-4 and TRBJ2-1; 8 bases line up with TRBD1. The CDR3 is 15 amino acids. J was trimmed by 7 bases and V by 5 bases; bases with no gene match: 10. The CDR3 reads CASSAGDRGDNEQFF. CDR3 DNA: TGTGCCAGCAGTGCCGGAGACAGGGGCGATAATGAGCAGTTCTTC.

V is TRBV20-1 and J is TRBJ2-2, with 9 bases matching TRBD1. Trimming at V came to 2 bases and at J to 2 bases, leaving 6 bases not matched to a gene. The CDR3 length is 16 residues. Germline CDR1 reads DFQATT; CDR2 reads SNEGSKA (reference sequence). The CDR3: CSARPITGGNTGELFF. The CDR3 nucleotides read TGCAGTGCTAGACCTATCACAGGGGGCAACACCGGGGAGCTGTTTTTT.